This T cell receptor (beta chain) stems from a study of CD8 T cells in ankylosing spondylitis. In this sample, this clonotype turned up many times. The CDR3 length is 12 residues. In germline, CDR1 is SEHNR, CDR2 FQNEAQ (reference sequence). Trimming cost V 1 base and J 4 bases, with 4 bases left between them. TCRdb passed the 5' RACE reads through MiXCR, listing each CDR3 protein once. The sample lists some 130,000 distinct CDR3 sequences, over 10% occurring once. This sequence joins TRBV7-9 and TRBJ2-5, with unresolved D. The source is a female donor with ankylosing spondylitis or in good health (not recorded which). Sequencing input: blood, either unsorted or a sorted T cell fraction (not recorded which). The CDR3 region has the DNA TGTGCCAGCAGCTTAGTCGCAGAGACCCAGTACTTC. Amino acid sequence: CASSLVAETQYF. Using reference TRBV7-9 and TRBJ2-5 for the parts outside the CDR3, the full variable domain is DTGVSQNPRHKITKRGQNVTFRCDPISEHNRLYWYRQTLGQGPEFLTYFQNEAQLEKSRLLSDRFSAERPKGSFSTLEIQRTEQGDSAMYLCASSLVAETQYFGPGTRLLVL.